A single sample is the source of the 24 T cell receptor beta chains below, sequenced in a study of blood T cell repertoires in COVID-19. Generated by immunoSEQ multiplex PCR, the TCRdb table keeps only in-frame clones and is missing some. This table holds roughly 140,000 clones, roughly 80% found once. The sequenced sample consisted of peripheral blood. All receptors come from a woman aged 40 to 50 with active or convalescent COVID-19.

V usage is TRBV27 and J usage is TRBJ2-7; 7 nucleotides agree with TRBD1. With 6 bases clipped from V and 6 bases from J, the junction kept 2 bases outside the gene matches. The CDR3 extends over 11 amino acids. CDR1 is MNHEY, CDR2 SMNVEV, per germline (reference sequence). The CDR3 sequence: CASRHRGEQYF. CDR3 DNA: TGTGCCAGCAGGCACAGGGGCGAGCAGTACTTC.

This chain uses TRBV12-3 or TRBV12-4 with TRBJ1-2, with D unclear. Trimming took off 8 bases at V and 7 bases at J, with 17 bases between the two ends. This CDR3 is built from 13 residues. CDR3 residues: CASAGRGRFGYTF. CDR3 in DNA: TGTGCCAGCGCTGGAAGAGGGAGATTTGGCTACACCTTC.

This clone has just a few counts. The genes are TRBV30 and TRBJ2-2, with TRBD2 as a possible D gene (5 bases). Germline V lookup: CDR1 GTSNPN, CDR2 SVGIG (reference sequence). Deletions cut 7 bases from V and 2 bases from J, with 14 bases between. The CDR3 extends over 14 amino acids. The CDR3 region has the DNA TGTGCCTCCAAATCGGGGATCAACACCGGGGAGCTGTTTTTT. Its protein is CASKSGINTGELFF.

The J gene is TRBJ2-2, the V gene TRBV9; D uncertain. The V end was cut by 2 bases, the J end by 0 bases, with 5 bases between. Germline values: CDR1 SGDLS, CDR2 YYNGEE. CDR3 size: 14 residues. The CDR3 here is CASSVSPNTGELFF. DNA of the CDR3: TGTGCCAGCAGCGTTTCTCCGAACACCGGGGAGCTGTTTTTT. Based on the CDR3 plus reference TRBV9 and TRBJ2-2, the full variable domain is DSGVTQTPKHLITATGQRVTLRCSPRSGDLSVYWYQQSLDQGLQFLIQYYNGEERAKGNILERFSAQQFPDLHSELNLSSLELGDSALYFCASSVSPNTGELFFGEGSRLTVL.

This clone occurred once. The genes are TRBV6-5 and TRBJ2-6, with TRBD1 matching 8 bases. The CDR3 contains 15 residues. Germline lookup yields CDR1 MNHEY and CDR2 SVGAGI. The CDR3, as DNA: TGTGGCGCGGACAGGGTGAGCTCTGGGGCCAACGTCCTGACTTTC. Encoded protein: CGADRVSSGANVLTF.

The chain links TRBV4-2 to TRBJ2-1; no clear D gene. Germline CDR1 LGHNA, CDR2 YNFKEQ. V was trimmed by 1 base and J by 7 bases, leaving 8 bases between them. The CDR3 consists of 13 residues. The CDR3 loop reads CASSQASVNEQFF. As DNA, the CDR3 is TGTGCCAGCAGCCAAGCGTCGGTAAATGAGCAGTTCTTC.

The DNA for the CDR3 is TGTGCCAGCAGTGAATGGCAGGGAGGGGAGACCCAGTACTTC. Its protein product is CASSEWQGGETQYF. J is TRBJ2-5 and V is TRBV2, with 7 bases fitting TRBD2. V dropped 2 bases and J dropped 5; count of bases not matched to a gene: 5. CDR3 length: 14 amino acids. Germline V CDR1 and CDR2: SNHLY, FYNNEI.

The CDR3 loop reads CASSLGREAYEQYF. CDR3 sequence (DNA): TGTGCCAGCAGCTTGGGACGGGAAGCCTACGAGCAGTACTTC. The chain joins TRBV5-4 to TRBJ2-7, with D perhaps matching TRBD2 (5 bases). Trimming took 0 bases from V and 2 from J, leaving 9 bases between them. Germline V lookup: CDR1 SGHNT, CDR2 YYREEE (reference sequence). The CDR3 contains 14 residues. Combining the CDR3 with reference TRBV5-4 and TRBJ2-7 gives the whole variable domain ETGVTQSPTHLIKTRGQQVTLRCSSQSGHNTVSWYQQALGQGPQFIFQYYREEENGRGNFPPRFSGLQFPNYSSELNVNALELDDSALYLCASSLGREAYEQYFGPGTRLTVT.

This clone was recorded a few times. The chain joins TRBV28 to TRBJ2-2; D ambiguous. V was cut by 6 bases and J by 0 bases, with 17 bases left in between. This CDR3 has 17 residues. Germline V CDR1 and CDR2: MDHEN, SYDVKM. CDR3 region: CASRSNLFRTNTGELFF. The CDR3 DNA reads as TGTGCCAGCAGATCCAATCTCTTCAGGACGAACACCGGGGAGCTGTTTTTT.

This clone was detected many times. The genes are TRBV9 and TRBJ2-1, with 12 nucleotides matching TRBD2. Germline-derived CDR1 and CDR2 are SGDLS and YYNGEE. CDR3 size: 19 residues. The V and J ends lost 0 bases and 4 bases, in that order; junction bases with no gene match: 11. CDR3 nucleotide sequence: TGTGCCAGCAGCGTAGGTGGACTAGCGGGGCGCCCCCGTTACAATGAGCAGTTCTTC. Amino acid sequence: CASSVGGLAGRPRYNEQFF.

CDR3 bases: TGTGCCAGCCCAGGACAGGTGGACTATGGCTACACCTTC. Protein sequence: CASPGQVDYGYTF. The V and J genes are TRBV28 and TRBJ1-2; the match to TRBD1 covers 7 bases. The V gene end was trimmed by 8 bases and the J gene end by 3 bases; junction bases not matched to a gene: 6. CDR1 and CDR2 (germline): MDHEN, SYDVKM. The length of the CDR3 is 13 residues.

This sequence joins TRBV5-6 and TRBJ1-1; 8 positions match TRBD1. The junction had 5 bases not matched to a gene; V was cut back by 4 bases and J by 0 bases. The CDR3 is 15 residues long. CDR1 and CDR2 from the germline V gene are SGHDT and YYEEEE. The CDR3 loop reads CASSGWTGLNTEAFF. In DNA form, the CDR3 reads TGTGCCAGCAGCGGATGGACAGGGCTGAACACTGAAGCTTTCTTT. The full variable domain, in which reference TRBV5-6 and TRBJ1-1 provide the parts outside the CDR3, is DAGVTQSPTHLIKTRGQQVTLRCSPKSGHDTVSWYQQALGQGPQFIFQYYEEEERQRGNFPDRFSGHQFPNYSSELNVNALLLGDSALYLCASSGWTGLNTEAFFGQGTRLTVV.

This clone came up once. Here the CDR3 DNA reads TGTGCCAGTGGGGACAGGGGCTCGGCAGATACGCAGTATTTT. Encoded protein: CASGDRGSADTQYF. This sequence joins TRBV19 and TRBJ2-3; 10 nucleotides align to TRBD1. CDR3 length equals 14 residues. J was trimmed by 4 bases and V by 8 bases; bases with no gene match: 6. Per the germline V gene, CDR1 is LNHDA and CDR2 is SQIVND (reference sequence).

The CDR3 coding sequence is TGTGCCAGCAGCCAGGACACCTCTGGGGACGAGCAGTACTTC. Its protein is CASSQDTSGDEQYF. The genes are TRBV7-9 and TRBJ2-7; tentative D call: TRBD1 (5 bases). CDR3 length equals 14 residues. CDR1 and CDR2 (germline): SEHNR, FQNEAQ (reference sequence). V dropped 5 bases and J dropped 5 bases, with 16 bases sitting between them.

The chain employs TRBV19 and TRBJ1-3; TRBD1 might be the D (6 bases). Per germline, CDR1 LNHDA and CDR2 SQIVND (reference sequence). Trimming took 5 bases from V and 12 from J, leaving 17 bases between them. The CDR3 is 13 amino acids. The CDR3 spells CASSRSGVDSIYF. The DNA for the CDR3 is TGTGCCAGTAGTCGGTCAGGGGTGGACAGCATATATTTT.

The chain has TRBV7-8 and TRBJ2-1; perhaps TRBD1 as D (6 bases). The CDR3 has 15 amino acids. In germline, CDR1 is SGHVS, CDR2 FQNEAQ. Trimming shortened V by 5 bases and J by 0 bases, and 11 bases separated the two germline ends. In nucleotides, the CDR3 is TGTGCCAGCAGCCCAGGGGCCTTCTCCTACAATGAGCAGTTCTTC. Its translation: CASSPGAFSYNEQFF.

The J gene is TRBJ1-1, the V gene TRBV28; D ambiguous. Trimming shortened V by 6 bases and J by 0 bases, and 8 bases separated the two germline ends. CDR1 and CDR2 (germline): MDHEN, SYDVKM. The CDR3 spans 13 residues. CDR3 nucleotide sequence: TGTGCCAGCAGGACCACAGTGAACACTGAAGCTTTCTTT. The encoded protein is CASRTTVNTEAFF.

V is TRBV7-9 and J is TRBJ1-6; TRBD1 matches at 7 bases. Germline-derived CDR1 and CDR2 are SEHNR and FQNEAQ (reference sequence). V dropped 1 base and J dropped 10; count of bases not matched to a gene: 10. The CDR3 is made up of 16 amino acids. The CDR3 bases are TGTGCCAGCAGCTTAGAGACGACAGGGACCATCTCACCCCTCCACTTT. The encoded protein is CASSLETTGTISPLHF.

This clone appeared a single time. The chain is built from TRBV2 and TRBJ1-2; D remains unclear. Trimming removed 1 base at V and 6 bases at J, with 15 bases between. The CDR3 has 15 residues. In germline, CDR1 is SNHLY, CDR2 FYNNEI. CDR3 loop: CASSEVAVEVHGYTF. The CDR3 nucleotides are TGTGCCAGCAGTGAAGTGGCAGTTGAGGTCCATGGCTACACCTTC.

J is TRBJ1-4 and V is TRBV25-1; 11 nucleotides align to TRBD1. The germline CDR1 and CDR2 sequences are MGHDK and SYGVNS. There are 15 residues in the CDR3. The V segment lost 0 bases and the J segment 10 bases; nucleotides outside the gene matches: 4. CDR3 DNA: TGTGCCAGCAGTGAATATGGGACAGGGGGTGGAAAACTGTTTTTT. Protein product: CASSEYGTGGGKLFF.

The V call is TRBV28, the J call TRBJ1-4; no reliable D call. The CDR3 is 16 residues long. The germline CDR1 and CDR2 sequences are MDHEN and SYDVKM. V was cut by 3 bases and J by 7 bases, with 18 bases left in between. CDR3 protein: CASSFKSRALSEKLFF. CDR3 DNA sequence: TGTGCCAGCAGTTTTAAGTCGAGGGCCCTGAGTGAAAAACTGTTTTTT.

The CDR3 DNA sequence: TGTGCCAGCAGCGCGGGACAGGGGAGGTACTATGGCTACACCTTC. This codes for CASSAGQGRYYGYTF. This sequence joins TRBV7-2 and TRBJ1-2, with 10 nucleotides matching TRBD1. CDR1 is SGHTA and CDR2 is FQGNSA in the germline V gene. This CDR3 spans 15 amino acids. The junction had 6 bases not matched to a gene; V was cut back by 5 bases and J by 3 bases.

The CDR3 loop reads CASSLDRTEAFF. The CDR3, as DNA: TGTGCCAGCAGCTTAGATCGCACTGAAGCTTTCTTT. This chain uses TRBV11-3 with TRBJ1-1; no reliable D call. V was trimmed by 0 bases and J by 4 bases, leaving 3 bases between them. CDR1 SGHNT and CDR2 YENEEA come from the germline V gene. The CDR3 has 12 residues.

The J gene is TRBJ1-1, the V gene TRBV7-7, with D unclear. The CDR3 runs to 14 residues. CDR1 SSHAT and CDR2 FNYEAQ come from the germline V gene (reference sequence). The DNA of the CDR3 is TGTGCTCATCATATTAAAACTCCCGACACTGAAGCTTTCTTT. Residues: CAHHIKTPDTEAFF. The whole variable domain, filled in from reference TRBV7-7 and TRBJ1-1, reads GAGVSQSPRYKVTKRGQDVTLRCDPISSHATLYWYQQALGQGPEFLTYFNYEAQPDKSGLPSDRFSAERPEGSISTLTIQRTEQRDSAMYRCAHHIKTPDTEAFFGQGTRLTVV.